These T cell receptor beta chains were read from a single sample in a study of T cell responses to AZD1222 COVID-19 vaccine. Produced via immunoSEQ multiplex PCR; TCRdb's table is partial and in-frame only. The sample gives 90,000 to 110,000 clones, roughly 88% of which show up once; 9.5% to 15% is in the top ten. The sample was peripheral blood, taken on day 0 of MenACWY control vaccination. The receptors derive from an adult in good health. Each CDR3 is given without its conserved first and last residue. Some rows have no size entry. The others give once, few or many, or a class for an expanded clone.

V: TRBV18
J: TRBJ1-1
size: .
CDR3: ASSSGQRGDTEAF

V: TRBV10-3
J: TRBJ2-2
size: .
CDR3: AISLQGTGELF

V: TRBV13
J: TRBJ2-1
size: .
CDR3: ASSLGSSGGVNEQF

V: TRBV5-1
J: TRBJ1-2
size: .
CDR3: ASSLDSGYGYT

V: TRBV4-3
J: TRBJ1-5
size: few
CDR3: ASSPSWQGSQPQH

V: TRBV28
J: TRBJ1-3
size: .
CDR3: ASSLAGQGIVVGNTIY

V: TRBV6-5
J: TRBJ2-1
size: .
CDR3: ASSYSQGGSRNEQF

V: TRBV7-3
J: TRBJ2-7
size: .
CDR3: ASSPTGDRGRFEQY

V: TRBV9
J: TRBJ2-5
size: .
CDR3: ASSVRDRGGETQY

V: TRBV4-3
J: TRBJ2-7
size: .
CDR3: ASSQETGYEQY

V: TRBV5-1
J: TRBJ1-1
size: .
CDR3: ASSPGQAYTEAF

V: TRBV19
J: TRBJ2-7
size: once
CDR3: ASSIGRGNEQY

V: TRBV3-1/TRBV3-2
J: TRBJ2-7
size: .
CDR3: ASSRTSGRYEQY

V: TRBV9
J: TRBJ1-1
size: once
CDR3: ASSLTLGDRAEAF

V: TRBV5-8
J: TRBJ2-1
size: .
CDR3: ASSAGTSYSNEQF

V: TRBV6-5
J: TRBJ2-5
size: .
CDR3: ASSSRQGESQY

V: TRBV15
J: TRBJ1-5
size: .
CDR3: ATSRDFGVDQPQH

V: TRBV4-3
J: TRBJ1-2
size: .
CDR3: ASSQAQGTGYT

V: TRBV9
J: TRBJ2-1
size: .
CDR3: ASSPRGYEQF

V: TRBV5-4
J: TRBJ1-4
size: .
CDR3: ASSLTGQFEKLF

V: TRBV28
J: TRBJ2-1
size: .
CDR3: ASSLDRTRAIWDPFKQF

V: TRBV19
J: TRBJ1-5
size: .
CDR3: ASRSGTGHYSNQPQH

V: TRBV2
J: TRBJ2-7
size: .
CDR3: ASTVYGGYEQY

V: TRBV6-5
J: TRBJ2-1
size: .
CDR3: ASSYRSQANEQF

V: TRBV7-9
J: TRBJ1-2
size: .
CDR3: ASGTGRNYGYT

V: TRBV19
J: TRBJ2-3
size: .
CDR3: ASSTQREGTDTQY

V: TRBV4-2
J: TRBJ1-4
size: once
CDR3: ASSQNPPKHATNEKLF

V: TRBV6-5
J: TRBJ2-3
size: .
CDR3: ASRASGGDTDTQY

V: TRBV4-1
J: TRBJ2-3
size: .
CDR3: ASSQDGTGAGTQY

V: TRBV18
J: TRBJ1-2
size: .
CDR3: ASSPSLQFTGTGDGYT

V: TRBV24-1
J: TRBJ2-7
size: .
CDR3: ATRKQGSDEQY

V: TRBV7-2
J: TRBJ1-5
size: .
CDR3: ASSPGQGIQPQH